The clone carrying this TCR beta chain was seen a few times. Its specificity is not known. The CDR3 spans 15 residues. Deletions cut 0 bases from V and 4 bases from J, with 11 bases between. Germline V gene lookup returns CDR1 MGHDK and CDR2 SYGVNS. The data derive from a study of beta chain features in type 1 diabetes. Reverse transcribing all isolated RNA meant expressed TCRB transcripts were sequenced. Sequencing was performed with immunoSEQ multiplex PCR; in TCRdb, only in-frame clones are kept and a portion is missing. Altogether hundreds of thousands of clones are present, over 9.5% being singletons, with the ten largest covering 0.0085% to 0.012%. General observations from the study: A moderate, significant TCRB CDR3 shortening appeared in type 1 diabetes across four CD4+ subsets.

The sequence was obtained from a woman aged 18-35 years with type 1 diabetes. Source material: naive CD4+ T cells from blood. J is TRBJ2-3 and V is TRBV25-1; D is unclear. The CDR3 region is CASSEYGNGADTQYF. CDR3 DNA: TGTGCCAGCAGTGAATACGGCAATGGAGCAGATACGCAGTATTTT.